This paragraph reports one T cell receptor beta chain. CDR3 length: 15 residues. Trimming stripped 1 base from V and 4 bases from J, with 12 bases between. From germline, CDR1 is SGHTA and CDR2 FQGTGA. Original data processing: For nucleated cells, counts were estimated from reference gene primer amplification. TCRdb's copy holds only in-frame clones and misses some; the assay was immunoSEQ multiplex PCR. V and J calls and clone size are given by that table; D and trimming were obtained from the DNA. The table includes about 480,000 clones, around 89% detected once. The sample comes from a study of blood T cell repertoires in COVID-19. The overall study: Whether acute or convalescent, the COVID-19 samples came from the United States, Italy and Spain. The analysed material was cDNA or gDNA that came from T cells, B-cell-depleted T cells, or PBMCs.

J is TRBJ2-3 and V is TRBV7-3; possibly TRBD1 for D (6 bases). The receptor's source is a woman aged 25 to 39 with acute or convalescent COVID-19. Input material: peripheral blood. CDR3 DNA: TGTGCCAGCAGCTTAATAGCAGGGGCGGCAGATACGCAGTATTTT. It is translated as CASSLIAGAADTQYF.